This T cell receptor beta chain was sequenced in a study of CD8 T cells in ankylosing spondylitis. In regard to this clonotype: The antigen remains unidentified.

The CDR3 runs 13 residues. Germline V gene lookup returns CDR1 SQVTM and CDR2 ANQGSEA. V was pared by 7 bases and J by 5 bases, with 14 bases between. TCRdb independently ran MiXCR on the 5' RACE reads; one entry per CDR3 protein. The sample has approximately 520,000 distinct CDR3 sequences; over 4% are singletons. General study points: A TCR beta motif of 8 or 9 highly homologous variants appeared characteristic of ankylosing spondylitis blood.

The chain links TRBV29-1 to TRBJ2-2; no clear D. The source is a male donor with ankylosing spondylitis. Source material: blood, either unsorted or a sorted T cell fraction (not recorded which). The DNA for the CDR3 is TGCAGCGGCAGCATCCTGGGGACCGGGGAGCTGTTTTTT. Translation gives CSGSILGTGELFF.